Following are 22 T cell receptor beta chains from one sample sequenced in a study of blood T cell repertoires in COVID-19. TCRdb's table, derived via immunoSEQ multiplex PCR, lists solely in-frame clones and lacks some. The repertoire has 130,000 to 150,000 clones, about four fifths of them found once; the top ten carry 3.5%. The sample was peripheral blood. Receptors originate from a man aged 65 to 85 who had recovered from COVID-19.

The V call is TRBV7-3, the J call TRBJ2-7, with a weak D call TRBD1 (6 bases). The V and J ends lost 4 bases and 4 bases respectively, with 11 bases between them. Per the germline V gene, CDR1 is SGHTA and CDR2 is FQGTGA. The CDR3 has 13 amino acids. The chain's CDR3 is CASSSQQGYEQYF. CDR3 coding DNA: TGTGCCAGCAGCTCCCAACAGGGATACGAGCAGTACTTC.

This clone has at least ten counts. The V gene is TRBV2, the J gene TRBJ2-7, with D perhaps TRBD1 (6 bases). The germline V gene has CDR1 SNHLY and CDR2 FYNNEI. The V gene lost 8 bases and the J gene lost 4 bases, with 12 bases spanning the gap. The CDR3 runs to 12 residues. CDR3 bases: TGTGCCAGCGCTCTAGACAGGTACGAGCAGTACTTC. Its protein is CASALDRYEQYF.

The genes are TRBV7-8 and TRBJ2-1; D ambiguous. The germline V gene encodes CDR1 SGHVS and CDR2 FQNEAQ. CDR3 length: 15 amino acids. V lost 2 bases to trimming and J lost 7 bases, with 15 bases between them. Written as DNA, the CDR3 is TGTGCCAGCAGCTTACTCGCTAGTGTGTCGAATGAGCAGTTCTTC. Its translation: CASSLLASVSNEQFF.

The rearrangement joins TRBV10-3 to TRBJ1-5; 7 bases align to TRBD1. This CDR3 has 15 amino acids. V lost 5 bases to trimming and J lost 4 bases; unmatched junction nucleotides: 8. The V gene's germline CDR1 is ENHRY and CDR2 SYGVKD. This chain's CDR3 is CAISTRGLSNQPQHF. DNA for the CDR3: TGTGCCATCAGTACTAGGGGGCTCAGTAATCAGCCCCAGCATTTT.

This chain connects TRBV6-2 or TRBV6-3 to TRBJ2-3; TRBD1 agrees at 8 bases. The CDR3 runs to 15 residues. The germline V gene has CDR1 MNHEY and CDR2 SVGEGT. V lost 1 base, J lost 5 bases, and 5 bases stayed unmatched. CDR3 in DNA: TGTGCCAGCAGTTACTTGCAGGGGGCGGGAGATACGCAGTATTTT. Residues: CASSYLQGAGDTQYF.

The CDR3 protein is CAWSVELAGGTDTQYF. Here the CDR3 DNA reads TGTGCCTGGAGTGTAGAACTAGCGGGGGGCACAGATACGCAGTATTTT. The rearrangement links TRBV30 to TRBJ2-3; 11 bases line up with TRBD2. V lost 0 bases, J lost 1 base, and 3 bases stayed unmatched. There are 16 residues in the CDR3. From germline, CDR1 is GTSNPN and CDR2 SVGIG (reference sequence).

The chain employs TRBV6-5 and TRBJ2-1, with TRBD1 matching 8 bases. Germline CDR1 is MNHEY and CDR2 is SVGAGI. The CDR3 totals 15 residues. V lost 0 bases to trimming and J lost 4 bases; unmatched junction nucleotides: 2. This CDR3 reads CASSYSRDRYNEQFF. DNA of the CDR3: TGTGCCAGCAGTTACTCGAGGGACAGGTACAATGAGCAGTTCTTC.

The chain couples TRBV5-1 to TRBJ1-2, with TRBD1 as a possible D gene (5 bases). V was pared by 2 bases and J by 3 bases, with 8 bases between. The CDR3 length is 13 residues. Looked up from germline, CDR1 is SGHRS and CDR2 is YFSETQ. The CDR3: CASSFSGDYGYTF. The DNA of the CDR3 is TGCGCCAGCAGCTTTTCGGGGGACTATGGCTACACCTTC.

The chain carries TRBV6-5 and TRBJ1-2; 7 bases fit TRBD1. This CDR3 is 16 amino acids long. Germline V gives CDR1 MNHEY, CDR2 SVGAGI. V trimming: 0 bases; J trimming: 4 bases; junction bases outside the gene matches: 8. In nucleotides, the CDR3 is TGTGCCAGCAGTTACTCCTTAACGGACAGGACCTATGGCTACACCTTC. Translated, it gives CASSYSLTDRTYGYTF.

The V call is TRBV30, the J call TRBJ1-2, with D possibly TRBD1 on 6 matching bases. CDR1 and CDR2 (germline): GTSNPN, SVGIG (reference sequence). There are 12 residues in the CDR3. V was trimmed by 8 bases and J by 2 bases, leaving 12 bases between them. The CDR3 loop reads CAGPTGNYGYTF. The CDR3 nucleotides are TGTGCCGGCCCCACAGGGAACTATGGCTACACCTTC.

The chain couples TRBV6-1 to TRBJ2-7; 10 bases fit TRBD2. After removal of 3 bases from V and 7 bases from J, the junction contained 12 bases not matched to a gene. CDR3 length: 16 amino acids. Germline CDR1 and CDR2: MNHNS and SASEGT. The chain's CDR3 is CASSEWVGAGGLEQYF. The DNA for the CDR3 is TGTGCCAGCAGTGAGTGGGTTGGAGCGGGAGGGCTGGAGCAGTACTTC.

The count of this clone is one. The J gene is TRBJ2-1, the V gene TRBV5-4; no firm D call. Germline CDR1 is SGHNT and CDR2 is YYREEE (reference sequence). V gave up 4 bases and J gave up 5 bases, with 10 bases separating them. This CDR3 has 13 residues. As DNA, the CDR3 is TGTGCCAGCAGCCCCCAACTACACAATGAGCAGTTCTTC. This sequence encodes CASSPQLHNEQFF. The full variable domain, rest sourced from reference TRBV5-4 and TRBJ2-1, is ETGVTQSPTHLIKTRGQQVTLRCSSQSGHNTVSWYQQALGQGPQFIFQYYREEENGRGNFPPRFSGLQFPNYSSELNVNALELDDSALYLCASSPQLHNEQFFGPGTRLTVL.

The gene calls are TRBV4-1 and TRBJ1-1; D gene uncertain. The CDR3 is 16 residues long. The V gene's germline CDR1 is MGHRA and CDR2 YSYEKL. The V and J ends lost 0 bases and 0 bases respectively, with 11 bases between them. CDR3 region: CASSQDPGGMNTEAFF. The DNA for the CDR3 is TGCGCCAGCAGCCAAGATCCCGGCGGCATGAACACTGAAGCTTTCTTT.

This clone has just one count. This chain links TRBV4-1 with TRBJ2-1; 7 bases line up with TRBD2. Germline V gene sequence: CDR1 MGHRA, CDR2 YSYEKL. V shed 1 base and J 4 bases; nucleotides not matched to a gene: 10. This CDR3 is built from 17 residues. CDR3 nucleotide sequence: TGCGCCAGCAGCCAAGGTCGGGGAGGGCCTCTTTACAATGAGCAGTTCTTC. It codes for CASSQGRGGPLYNEQFF.

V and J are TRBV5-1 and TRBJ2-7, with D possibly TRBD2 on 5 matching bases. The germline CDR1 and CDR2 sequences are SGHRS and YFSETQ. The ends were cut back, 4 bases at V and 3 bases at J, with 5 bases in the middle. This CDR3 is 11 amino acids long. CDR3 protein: CASSEGYEQYF. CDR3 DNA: TGCGCCAGCAGCGAGGGCTACGAGCAGTACTTC.

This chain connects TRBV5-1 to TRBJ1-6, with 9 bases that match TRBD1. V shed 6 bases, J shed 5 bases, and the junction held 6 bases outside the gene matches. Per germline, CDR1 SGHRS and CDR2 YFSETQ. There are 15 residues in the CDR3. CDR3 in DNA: TGCGCCAGCAAAGTCCGACAGGGGGATAATTCACCCCTCCACTTT. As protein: CASKVRQGDNSPLHF. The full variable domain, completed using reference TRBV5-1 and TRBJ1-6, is KAGVTQTPRYLIKTRGQQVTLSCSPISGHRSVSWYQQTPGQGLQFLFEYFSETQRNKGNFPGRFSGRQFSNSRSEMNVSTLELGDSALYLCASKVRQGDNSPLHFGNGTRLTVT.

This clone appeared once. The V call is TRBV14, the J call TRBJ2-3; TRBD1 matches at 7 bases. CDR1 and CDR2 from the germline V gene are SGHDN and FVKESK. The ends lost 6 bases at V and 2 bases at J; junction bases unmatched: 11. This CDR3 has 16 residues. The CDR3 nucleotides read TGTGCCAGCAGTCACCTCAGGGACAGCAACACAGATACGCAGTATTTT. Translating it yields CASSHLRDSNTDTQYF.

CDR3 DNA sequence: TGTGCCAGCAGCCAAACCATGCGGGAGGGCACCGGGGAGCTGTTTTTT. Its translation is CASSQTMREGTGELFF. The chain uses TRBV7-3 and TRBJ2-2; 9 nucleotides match TRBD2. Trimming removed 5 bases from V and 4 bases from J; junction bases left unmatched: 8. In germline, CDR1 is SGHTA, CDR2 FQGTGA. The CDR3 totals 16 residues.

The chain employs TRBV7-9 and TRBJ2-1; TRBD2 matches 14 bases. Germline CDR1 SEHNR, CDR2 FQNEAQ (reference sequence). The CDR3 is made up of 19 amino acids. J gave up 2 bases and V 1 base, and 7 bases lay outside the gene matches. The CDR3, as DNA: TGTGCCAGCAGCTTAGGTGGACTAGCGGGAGGTAGTACCTACAATGAGCAGTTCTTC. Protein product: CASSLGGLAGGSTYNEQFF.

DNA of the CDR3: TGTGCCAGCAGTCTTACGACAGGGGGCCTTGGCTACACCTTC. It yields the protein CASSLTTGGLGYTF. This rearrangement joins TRBV6-5 to TRBJ1-2; 10 nucleotides align to TRBD1. The CDR3 is made up of 14 amino acids. V trimming: 5 bases; J trimming: 7 bases; junction bases outside the gene matches: 7. The germline CDR1 and CDR2 sequences are MNHEY and SVGAGI.

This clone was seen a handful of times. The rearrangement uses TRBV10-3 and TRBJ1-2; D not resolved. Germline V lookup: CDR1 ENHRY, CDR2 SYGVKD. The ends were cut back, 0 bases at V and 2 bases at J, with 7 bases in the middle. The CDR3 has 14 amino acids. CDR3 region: CAISESPENYGYTF. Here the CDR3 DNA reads TGTGCCATCAGTGAGTCCCCGGAGAACTATGGCTACACCTTC.

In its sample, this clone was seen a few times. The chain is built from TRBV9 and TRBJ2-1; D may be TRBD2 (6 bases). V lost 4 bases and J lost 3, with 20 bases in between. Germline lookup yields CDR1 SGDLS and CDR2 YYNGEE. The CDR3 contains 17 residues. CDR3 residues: CASSPRSGVALYNEQFF. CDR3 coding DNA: TGTGCCAGCAGCCCCCGTTCGGGGGTCGCCCTCTACAATGAGCAGTTCTTC.